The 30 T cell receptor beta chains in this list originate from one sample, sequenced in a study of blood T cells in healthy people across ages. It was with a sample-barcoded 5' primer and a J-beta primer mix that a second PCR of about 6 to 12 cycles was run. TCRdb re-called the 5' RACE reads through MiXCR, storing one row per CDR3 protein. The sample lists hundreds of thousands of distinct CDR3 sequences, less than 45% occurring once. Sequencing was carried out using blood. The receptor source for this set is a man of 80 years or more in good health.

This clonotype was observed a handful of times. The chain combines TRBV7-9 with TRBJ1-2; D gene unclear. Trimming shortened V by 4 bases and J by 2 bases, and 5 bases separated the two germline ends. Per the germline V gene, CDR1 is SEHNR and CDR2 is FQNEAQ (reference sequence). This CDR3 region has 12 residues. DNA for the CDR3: TGTGCCAGCAGCTCCGGGAACTATGGCTACACCTTC. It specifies CASSSGNYGYTF.

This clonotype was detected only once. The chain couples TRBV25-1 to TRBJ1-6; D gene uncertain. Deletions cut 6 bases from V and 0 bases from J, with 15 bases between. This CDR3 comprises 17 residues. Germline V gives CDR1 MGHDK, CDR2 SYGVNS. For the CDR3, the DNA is TGTGCCAGCAGAGGCACGTCACCCAGCTCCTATAATTCACCCCTCCACTTT. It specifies CASRGTSPSSYNSPLHF. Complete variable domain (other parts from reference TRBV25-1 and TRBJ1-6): EADIYQTPRYLVIGTGKKITLECSQTMGHDKMYWYQQDPGMELHLIHYSYGVNSTEKGDLSSESTVSRIRTEHFPLTLESARPSHTSQYLCASRGTSPSSYNSPLHFGNGTRLTVT.

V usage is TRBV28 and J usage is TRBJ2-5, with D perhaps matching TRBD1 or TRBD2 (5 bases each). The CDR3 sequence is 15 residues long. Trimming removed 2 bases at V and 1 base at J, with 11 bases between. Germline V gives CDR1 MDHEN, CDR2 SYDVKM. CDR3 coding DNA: TGTGCCAGCAGTTTACCGGGACGCCCCCAAGAGACCCAGTACTTC. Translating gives CASSLPGRPQETQYF.

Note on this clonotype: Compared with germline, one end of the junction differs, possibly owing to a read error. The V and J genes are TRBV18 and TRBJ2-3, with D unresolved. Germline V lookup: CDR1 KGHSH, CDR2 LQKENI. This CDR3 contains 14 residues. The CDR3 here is CASSPVGYTDTQYF. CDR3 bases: TGCGCCAGCTCACCAGTGGGATATACAGATACGCAGTATTTT. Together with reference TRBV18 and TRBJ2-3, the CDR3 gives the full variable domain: NAGVMQNPRHLVRRRGQEARLRCSPMKGHSHVYWYRQLPEEGLKFMVYLQKENIIDESGMPKERFSAEFPKEGPSILRIQQVVRGDSAAYFCASSPVGYTDTQYFGPGTRLTVL.

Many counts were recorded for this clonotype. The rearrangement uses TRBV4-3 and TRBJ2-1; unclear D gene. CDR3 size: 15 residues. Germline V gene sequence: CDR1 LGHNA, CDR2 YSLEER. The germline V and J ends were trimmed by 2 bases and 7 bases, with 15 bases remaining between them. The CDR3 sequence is CASSQQAGYGNEQFF. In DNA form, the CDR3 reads TGCGCCAGCAGCCAACAGGCCGGTTACGGGAATGAGCAGTTCTTC.

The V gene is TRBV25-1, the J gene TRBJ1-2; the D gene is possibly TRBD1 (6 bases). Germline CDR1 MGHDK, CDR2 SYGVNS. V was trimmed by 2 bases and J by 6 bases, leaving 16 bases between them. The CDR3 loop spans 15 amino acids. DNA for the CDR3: TGTGCCAGCAGTGAAGCATCCCCAGGGGCGGATGGCTACACCTTC. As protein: CASSEASPGADGYTF.

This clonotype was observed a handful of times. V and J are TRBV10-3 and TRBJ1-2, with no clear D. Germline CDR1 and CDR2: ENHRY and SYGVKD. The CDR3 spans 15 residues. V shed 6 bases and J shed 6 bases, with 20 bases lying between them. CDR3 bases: TGTGCCATCAGCCAGGCCGGCGGGAGGCAAGATGGCTACACCTTC. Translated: CAISQAGGRQDGYTF.

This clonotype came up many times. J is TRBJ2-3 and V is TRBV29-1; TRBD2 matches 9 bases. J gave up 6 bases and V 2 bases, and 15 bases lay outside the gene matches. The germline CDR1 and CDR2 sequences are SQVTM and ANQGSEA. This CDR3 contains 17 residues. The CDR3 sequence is CSVERFISGGPADTQYF. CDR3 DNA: TGCAGCGTTGAACGGTTTATTAGCGGGGGCCCTGCGGATACGCAGTATTTT.

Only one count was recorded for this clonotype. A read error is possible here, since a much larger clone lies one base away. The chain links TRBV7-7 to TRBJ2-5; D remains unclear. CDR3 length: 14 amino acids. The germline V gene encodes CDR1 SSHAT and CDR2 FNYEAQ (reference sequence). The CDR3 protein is CVSSLMSDQETQYF. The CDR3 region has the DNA TGTGTCAGCAGCTTAATGTCTGATCAAGAGACCCAGTACTTC.

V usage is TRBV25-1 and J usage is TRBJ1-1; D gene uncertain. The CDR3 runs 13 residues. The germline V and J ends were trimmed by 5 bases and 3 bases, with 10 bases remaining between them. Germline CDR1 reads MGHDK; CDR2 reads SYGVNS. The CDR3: CASSHGFDTEAFF. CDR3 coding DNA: TGTGCCAGCAGTCACGGGTTTGACACTGAAGCTTTCTTT.

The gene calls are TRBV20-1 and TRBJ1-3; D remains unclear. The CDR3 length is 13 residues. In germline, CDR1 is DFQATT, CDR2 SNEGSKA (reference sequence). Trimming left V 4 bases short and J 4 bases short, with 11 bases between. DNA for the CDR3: TGCAGTGCTATAGAGACCGGAGGAAACACCATATATTTT. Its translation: CSAIETGGNTIYF.

DNA of the CDR3: TGCGCCAGCAGCCAAGGACAGCGCTACGAGCAGTACTTC. Translated, it gives CASSQGQRYEQYF. V and J are TRBV5-1 and TRBJ2-7; possible D gene TRBD1, 6 bases. V was trimmed by 4 bases and J by 3 bases, leaving 11 bases between them. CDR1 is SGHRS, CDR2 YFSETQ, per germline. CDR3 length: 13 residues. Together with reference TRBV5-1 and TRBJ2-7, the CDR3 gives the full variable domain: KAGVTQTPRYLIKTRGQQVTLSCSPISGHRSVSWYQQTPGQGLQFLFEYFSETQRNKGNFPGRFSGRQFSNSRSEMNVSTLELGDSALYLCASSQGQRYEQYFGPGTRLTVT.

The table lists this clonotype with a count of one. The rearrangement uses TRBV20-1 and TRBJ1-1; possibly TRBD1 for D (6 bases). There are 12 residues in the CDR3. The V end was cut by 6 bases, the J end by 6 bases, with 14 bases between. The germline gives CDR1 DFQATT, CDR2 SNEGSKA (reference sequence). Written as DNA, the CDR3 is TGCAGTGCAGTCAGGGGATTTGCTGAAGCTTTCTTT. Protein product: CSAVRGFAEAFF.

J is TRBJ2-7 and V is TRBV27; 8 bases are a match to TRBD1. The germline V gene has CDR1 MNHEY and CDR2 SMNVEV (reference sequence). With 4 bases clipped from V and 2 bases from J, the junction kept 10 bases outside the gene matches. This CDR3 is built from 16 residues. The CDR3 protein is CASSSGPGTGPYEQYF. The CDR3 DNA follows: TGTGCCAGCAGTTCTGGGCCCGGGACAGGACCCTACGAGCAGTACTTC.

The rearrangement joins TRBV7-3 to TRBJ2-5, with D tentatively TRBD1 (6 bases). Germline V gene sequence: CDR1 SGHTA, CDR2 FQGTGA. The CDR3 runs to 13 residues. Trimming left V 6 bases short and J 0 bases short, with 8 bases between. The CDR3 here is CASRGDNQETQYF. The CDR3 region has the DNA TGTGCCAGCAGGGGGGACAACCAAGAGACCCAGTACTTC.

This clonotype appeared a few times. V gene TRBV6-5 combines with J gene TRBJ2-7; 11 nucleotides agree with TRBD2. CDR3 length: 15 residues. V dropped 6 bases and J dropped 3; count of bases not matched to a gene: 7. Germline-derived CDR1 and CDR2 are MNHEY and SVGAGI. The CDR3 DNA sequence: TGTGCCAGCAGGCTTAAACTAGCGGGAGTCTACGAGCAGTACTTC. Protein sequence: CASRLKLAGVYEQYF.

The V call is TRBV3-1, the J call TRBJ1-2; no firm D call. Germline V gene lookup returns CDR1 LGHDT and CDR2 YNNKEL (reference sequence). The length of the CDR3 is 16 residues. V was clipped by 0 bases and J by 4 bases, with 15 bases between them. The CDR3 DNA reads TGTGCCAGCAGCCAAGAGGGCAGCTCCGGAGGCTATGGCTACACCTTC. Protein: CASSQEGSSGGYGYTF.

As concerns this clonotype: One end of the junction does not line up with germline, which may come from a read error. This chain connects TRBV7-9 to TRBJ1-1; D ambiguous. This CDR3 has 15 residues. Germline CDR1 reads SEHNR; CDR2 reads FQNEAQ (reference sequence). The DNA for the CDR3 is TGTGTCAGCAGCTCCGCTCCAAATAGGAACACTGAAGCTTTCTTT. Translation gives CVSSSAPNRNTEAFF.

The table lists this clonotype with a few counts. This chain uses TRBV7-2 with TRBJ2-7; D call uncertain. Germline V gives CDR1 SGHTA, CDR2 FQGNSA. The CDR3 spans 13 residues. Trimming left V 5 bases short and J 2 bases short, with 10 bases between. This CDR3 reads CASSQNGAYEQYF. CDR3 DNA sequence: TGTGCCAGCAGCCAAAACGGTGCCTACGAGCAGTACTTC.

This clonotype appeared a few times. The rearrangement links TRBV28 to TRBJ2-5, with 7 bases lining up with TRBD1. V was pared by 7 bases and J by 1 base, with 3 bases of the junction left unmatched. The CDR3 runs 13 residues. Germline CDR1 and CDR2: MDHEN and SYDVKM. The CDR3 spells CASKGGSQETQYF. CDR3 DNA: TGTGCCAGCAAAGGGGGCTCCCAAGAGACCCAGTACTTC.

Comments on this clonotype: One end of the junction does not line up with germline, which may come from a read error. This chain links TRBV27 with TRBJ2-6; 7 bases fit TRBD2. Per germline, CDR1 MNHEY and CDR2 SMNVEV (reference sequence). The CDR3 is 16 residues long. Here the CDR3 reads CASSLGRAAGANVPTF. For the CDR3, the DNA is TGTGCCAGCAGTTTGGGGAGGGCTGCTGGGGCCAACGTCCCGACTTTC.

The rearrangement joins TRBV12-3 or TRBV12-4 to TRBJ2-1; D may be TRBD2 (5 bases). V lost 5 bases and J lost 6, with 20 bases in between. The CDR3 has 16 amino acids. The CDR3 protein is CASSPTTNLGLNEQFF. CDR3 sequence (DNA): TGTGCCAGCAGTCCTACCACAAATCTCGGACTCAATGAGCAGTTCTTC.

The CDR3 DNA reads TGTGCCAGCTCACCAAGGACAGGGAGCACCATAGGAGCGGATGGCTACACCTTC. Translation: CASSPRTGSTIGADGYTF. The chain is built from TRBV18 and TRBJ1-2; TRBD1 agrees at 8 bases. The germline gives CDR1 KGHSH, CDR2 LQKENI. Trimming took 2 bases from V and 6 from J; bases not matched to a gene: 17. This CDR3 spans 18 amino acids.

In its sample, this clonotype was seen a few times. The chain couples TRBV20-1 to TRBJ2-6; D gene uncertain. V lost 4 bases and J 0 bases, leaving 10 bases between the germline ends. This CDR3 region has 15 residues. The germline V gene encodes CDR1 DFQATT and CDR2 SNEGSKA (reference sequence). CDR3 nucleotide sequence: TGCAGTGCTACGCTACCGATCTCTGGGGCCAACGTCCTGACTTTC. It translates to CSATLPISGANVLTF.

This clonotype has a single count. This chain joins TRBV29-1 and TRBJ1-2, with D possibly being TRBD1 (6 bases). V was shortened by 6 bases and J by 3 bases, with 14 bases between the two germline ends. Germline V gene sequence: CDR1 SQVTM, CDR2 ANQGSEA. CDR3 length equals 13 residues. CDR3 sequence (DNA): TGCAGCGTGGAAACAGGGTCTGACTATGGCTACACCTTC. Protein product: CSVETGSDYGYTF. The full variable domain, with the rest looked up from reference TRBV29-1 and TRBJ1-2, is SAVISQKPSRDICQRGTSLTIQCQVDSQVTMMFWYRQQPGQSLTLIATANQGSEATYESGFVIDKFPISRPNLTFSTLTVSNMSPEDSSIYLCSVETGSDYGYTFGSGTRLTVV.

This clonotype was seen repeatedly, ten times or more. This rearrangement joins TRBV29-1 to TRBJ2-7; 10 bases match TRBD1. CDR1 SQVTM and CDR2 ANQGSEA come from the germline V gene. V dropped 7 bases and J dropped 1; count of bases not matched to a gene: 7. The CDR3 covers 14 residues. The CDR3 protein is CSASRDRGSYEQYF. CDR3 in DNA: TGCAGCGCTAGTCGGGACAGGGGTTCCTACGAGCAGTACTTC.

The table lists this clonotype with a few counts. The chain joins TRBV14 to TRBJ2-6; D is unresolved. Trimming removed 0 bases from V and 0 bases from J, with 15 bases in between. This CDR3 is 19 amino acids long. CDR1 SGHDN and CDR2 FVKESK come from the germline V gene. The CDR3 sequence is CASSQEAVGSNSGANVLTF. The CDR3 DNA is TGTGCCAGCAGCCAAGAGGCCGTCGGGTCAAACTCTGGGGCCAACGTCCTGACTTTC. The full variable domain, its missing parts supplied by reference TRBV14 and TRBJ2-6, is EAGVTQFPSHSVIEKGQTVTLRCDPISGHDNLYWYRRVMGKEIKFLLHFVKESKQDESGMPNNRFLAERTGGTYSTLKVQPAELEDSGVYFCASSQEAVGSNSGANVLTFGAGSRLTVL.

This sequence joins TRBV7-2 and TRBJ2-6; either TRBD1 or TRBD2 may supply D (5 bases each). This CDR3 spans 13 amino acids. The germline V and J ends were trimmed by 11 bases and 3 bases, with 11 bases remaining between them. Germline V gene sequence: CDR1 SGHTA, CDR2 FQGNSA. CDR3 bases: TGTGCCCGAAGGGGAGATGGGGCCAACGTCCTGACTTTC. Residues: CARRGDGANVLTF.

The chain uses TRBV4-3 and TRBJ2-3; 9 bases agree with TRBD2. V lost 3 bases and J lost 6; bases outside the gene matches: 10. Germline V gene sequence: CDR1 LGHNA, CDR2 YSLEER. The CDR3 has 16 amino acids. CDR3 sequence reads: CASSHPLAGAEDTQYF. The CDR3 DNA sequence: TGCGCCAGCAGCCACCCCTTAGCGGGAGCGGAGGATACGCAGTATTTT.

CDR3 in amino acids: CASSSPGVLAGSDTQYF. In nucleotides, the CDR3 is TGTGCCAGCAGCTCCCCCGGGGTGCTAGCGGGTTCAGATACGCAGTATTTT. The chain employs TRBV6-1 and TRBJ2-3; TRBD2 agrees at 8 bases. The CDR3 totals 17 residues. In germline, CDR1 is MNHNS, CDR2 SASEGT. V was clipped by 6 bases and J by 4 bases; unmatched bases: 15.